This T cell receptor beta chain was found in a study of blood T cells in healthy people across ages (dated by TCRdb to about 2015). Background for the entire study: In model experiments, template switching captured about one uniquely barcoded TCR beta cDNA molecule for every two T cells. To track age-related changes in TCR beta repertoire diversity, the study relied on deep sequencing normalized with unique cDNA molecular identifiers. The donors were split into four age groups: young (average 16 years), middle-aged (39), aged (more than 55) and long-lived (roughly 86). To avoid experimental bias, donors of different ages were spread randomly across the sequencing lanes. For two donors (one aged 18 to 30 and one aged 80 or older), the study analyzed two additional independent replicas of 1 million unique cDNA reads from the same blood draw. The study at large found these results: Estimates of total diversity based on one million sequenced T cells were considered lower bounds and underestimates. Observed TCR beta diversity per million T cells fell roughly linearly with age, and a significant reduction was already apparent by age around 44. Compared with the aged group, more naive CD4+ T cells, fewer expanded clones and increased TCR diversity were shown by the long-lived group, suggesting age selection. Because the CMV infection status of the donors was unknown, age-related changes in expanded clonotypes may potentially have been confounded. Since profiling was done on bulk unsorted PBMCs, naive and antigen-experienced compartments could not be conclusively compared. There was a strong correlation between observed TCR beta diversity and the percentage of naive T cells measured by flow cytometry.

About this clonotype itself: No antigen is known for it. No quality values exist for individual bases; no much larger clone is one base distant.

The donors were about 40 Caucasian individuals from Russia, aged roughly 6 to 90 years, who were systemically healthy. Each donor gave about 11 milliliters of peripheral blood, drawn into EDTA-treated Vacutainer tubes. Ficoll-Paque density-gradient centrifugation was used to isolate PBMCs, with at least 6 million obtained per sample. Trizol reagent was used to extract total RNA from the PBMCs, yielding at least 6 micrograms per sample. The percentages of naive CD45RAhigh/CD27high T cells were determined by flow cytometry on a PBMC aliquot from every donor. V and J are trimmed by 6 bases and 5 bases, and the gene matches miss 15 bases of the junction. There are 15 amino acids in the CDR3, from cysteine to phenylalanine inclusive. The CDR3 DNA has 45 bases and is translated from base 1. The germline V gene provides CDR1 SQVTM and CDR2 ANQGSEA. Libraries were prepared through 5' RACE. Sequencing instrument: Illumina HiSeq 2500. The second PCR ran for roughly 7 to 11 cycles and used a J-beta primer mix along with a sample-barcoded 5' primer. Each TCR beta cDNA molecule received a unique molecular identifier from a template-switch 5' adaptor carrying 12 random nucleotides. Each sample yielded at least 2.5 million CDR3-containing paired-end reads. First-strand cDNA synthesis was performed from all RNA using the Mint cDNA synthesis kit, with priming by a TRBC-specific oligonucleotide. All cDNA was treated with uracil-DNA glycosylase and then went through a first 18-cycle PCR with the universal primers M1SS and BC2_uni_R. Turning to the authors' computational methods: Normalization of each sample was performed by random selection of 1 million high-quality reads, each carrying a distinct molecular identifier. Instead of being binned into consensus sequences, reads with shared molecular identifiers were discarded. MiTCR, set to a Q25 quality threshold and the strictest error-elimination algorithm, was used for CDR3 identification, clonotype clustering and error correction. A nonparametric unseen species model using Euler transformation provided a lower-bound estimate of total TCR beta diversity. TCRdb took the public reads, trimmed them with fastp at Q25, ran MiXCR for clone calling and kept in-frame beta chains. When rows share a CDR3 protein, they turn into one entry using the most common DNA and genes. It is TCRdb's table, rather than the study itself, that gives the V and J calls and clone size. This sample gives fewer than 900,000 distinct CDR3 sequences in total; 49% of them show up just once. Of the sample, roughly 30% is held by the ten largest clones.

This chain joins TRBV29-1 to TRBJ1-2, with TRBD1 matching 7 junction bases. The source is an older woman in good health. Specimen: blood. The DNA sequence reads TGCAGCGTAGTTACAGGGGCAACTCAGACTTATGGCTACACCTTC. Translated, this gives CSVVTGATQTYGYTF.